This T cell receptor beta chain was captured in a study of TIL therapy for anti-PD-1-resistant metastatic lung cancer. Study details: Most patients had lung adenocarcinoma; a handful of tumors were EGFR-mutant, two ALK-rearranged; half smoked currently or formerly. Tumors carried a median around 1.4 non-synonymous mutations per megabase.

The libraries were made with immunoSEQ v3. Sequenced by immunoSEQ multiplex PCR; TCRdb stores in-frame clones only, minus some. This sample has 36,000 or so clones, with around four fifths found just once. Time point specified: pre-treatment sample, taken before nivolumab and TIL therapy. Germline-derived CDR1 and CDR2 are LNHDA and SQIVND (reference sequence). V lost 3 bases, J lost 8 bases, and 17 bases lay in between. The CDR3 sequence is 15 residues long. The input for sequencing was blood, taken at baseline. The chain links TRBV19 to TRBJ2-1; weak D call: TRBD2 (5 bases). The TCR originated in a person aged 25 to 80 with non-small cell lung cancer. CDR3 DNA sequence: TGTGCCAGTAGTATCCAGACTAACTCTGGGGATGAGCAGTTCTTC. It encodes CASSIQTNSGDEQFF.